The rows below give T cell receptor beta chains drawn from one sample of a study of breast tumors, draining lymph nodes, adjacent tissues. TCRdb re-derived calls from the multiplex PCR reads in MiXCR, one entry per CDR3 protein. This sample yields around 190,000 distinct CDR3 sequences, of which roughly a third are seen a single time; about 4% belongs to the top ten. Material for sequencing was axillary lymph node tissue. These receptors were collected from a female donor with breast cancer. Some clones in this sample may be carry-over from other donors' samples. The CDR3 runs from the conserved cysteine through the conserved F or W. Fields, in order: J gene, V gene, CDR3 protein.

TRBJ2-2,TRBV9,CASSVLCGELFF
TRBJ2-7,TRBV4-1,CASSPPGAGSYEQYF
TRBJ2-1,TRBV27,CASRDPSSYNEQFF
TRBJ2-7,TRBV6-5,CASSHGSGAYEQYF
TRBJ2-2,TRBV3-1,CASSQDWQGTGELFF
TRBJ1-4,TRBV20-1,CSARRRTGRYEKLFF
TRBJ2-1,TRBV10-3,CAISESKSGGDEQFF
TRBJ2-1,TRBV12-3/TRBV12-4,CASSRPGENEQFF
TRBJ2-1,TRBV10-1,CASSELSSGGSYNEQFF
TRBJ2-1,TRBV6-5,CASSHGGRGYEQFF
TRBJ2-5,TRBV3-1,CASSQARGGAQETQYF
TRBJ2-7,TRBV7-9,CASSLTSGRAREQYF
TRBJ2-1,TRBV11-2,CASSRDRVGQFF
TRBJ1-4,TRBV5-4,CASSSPQAPEKLFF
TRBJ2-7,TRBV15,CATSRYGQGAREQYF
TRBJ2-1,TRBV10-3,CAISDRLAGGRNNEQFF
TRBJ2-7,TRBV3-1,CASSQDGAAYEQYF
TRBJ2-3,TRBV4-1,CASSQARPGQTVSTDTQYF
TRBJ2-3,TRBV6-5,CASSSTGSDTQYF
TRBJ2-5,TRBV6-1,CASSLTGTAEETQYF
TRBJ2-1,TRBV24-1,CATSEKQGMAYNEQFF
TRBJ2-1,TRBV6-1,CASRQGAIYNEQFF
TRBJ2-7,TRBV20-1,CSASSPRDRAHEQYF
TRBJ2-5,TRBV28,CASTEAGTSYRTQYF
TRBJ2-1,TRBV19,CASSRTGRYNEQFF
TRBJ2-1,TRBV7-6,CASSLVGADAYNEQFF
TRBJ2-2,TRBV19,CASRRDRAGELFF
TRBJ2-1,TRBV3-1,CASSQKATGLADPDEQFF
TRBJ1-4,TRBV12-3/TRBV12-4,CASSLEDRGGNEKLFF
TRBJ1-2,TRBV24-1,CATSDFPQGGYTF
TRBJ2-2,TRBV9,CASSLGMNTGEPSF
TRBJ1-1,TRBV6-5,CASSYSSQGNTEAFF
TRBJ1-4,TRBV6-1,CASRDRWEEKLFF
TRBJ2-3,TRBV7-6,CASSLLSGTDTQYF
TRBJ1-4,TRBV7-6,CASSPSEKVHEKLFF
TRBJ2-5,TRBV7-9,CASSSPVDETQYF
TRBJ2-7,TRBV20-1,CSARDRSRQYF
TRBJ1-5,TRBV3-1,CASSQGGKGLNQPQHF
TRBJ1-2,TRBV6-6,CASSPFRQGADGYTF
TRBJ1-5,TRBV2,CASRKSEDQPQHF
TRBJ1-2,TRBV20-1,CSARDEGAYGYTF
TRBJ1-2,TRBV2,CASSESGYWNYGYTF
TRBJ1-1,TRBV29-1,CSVRDALTNTEAFF
TRBJ1-2,TRBV20-1,CSASSLSGTGYTF
TRBJ2-1,TRBV24-1,CATSDLKGSYNEQFF
TRBJ2-6,TRBV27,CASSLYDSGANVLTF
TRBJ1-5,TRBV27,CASSLSYANQPQHF
TRBJ1-1,TRBV5-8,CASSFSPFGGNTEAFF
TRBJ2-7,TRBV27,CASSLTPTTPYEQYF
TRBJ1-6,TRBV5-8,CASSYEPSSPLHF
TRBJ2-5,TRBV20-1,CSARDPAWRGGETQYF
TRBJ2-6,TRBV24-1,CATSVRDRESGANVLTF
TRBJ2-7,TRBV5-6,CASSGTGAIAGRYEQYF